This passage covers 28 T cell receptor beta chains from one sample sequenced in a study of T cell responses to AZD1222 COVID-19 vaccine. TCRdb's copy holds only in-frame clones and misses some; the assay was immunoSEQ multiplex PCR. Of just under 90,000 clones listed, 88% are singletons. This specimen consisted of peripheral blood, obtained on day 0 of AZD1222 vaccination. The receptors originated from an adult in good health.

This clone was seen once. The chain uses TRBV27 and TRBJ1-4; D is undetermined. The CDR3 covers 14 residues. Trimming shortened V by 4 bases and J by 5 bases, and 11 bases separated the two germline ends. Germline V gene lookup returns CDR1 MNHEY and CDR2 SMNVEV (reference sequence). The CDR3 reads CASSSAAVNEKLFF. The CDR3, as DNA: TGTGCCAGCAGTTCGGCAGCCGTCAATGAAAAACTGTTTTTT.

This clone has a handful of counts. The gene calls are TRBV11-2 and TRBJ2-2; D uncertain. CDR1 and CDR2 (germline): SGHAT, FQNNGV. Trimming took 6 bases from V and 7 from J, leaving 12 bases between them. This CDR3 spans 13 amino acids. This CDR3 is CASSTQTVGELFF. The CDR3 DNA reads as TGTGCCAGCAGTACCCAAACCGTCGGGGAGCTGTTTTTT.

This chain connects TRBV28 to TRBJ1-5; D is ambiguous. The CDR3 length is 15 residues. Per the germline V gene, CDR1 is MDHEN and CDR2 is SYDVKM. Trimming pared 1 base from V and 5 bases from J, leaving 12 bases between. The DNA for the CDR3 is TGTGCCAGCAGTTTATACCCGGACCGGGATCAGCCCCAGCATTTT. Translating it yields CASSLYPDRDQPQHF. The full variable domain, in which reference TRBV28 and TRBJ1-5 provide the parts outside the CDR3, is DVKVTQSSRYLVKRTGEKVFLECVQDMDHENMFWYRQDPGLGLRLIYFSYDVKMKEKGDIPEGYSVSREKKERFSLILESASTNQTSMYLCASSLYPDRDQPQHFGDGTRLSIL.

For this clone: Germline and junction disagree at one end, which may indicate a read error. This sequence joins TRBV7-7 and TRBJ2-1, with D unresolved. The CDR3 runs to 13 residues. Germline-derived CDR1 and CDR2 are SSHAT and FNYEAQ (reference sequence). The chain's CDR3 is CASSLGPLEEQFF. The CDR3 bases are TGTGCTAGCAGCTTAGGGCCCCTCGAGGAGCAGTTCTTC.

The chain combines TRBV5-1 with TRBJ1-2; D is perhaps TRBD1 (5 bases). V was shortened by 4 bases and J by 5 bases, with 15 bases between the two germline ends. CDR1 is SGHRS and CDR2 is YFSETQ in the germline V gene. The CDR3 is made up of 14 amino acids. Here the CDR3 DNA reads TGCGCCAGCAGCCCCCCGGGGCAGCTTTATGGCTACACCTTC. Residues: CASSPPGQLYGYTF.

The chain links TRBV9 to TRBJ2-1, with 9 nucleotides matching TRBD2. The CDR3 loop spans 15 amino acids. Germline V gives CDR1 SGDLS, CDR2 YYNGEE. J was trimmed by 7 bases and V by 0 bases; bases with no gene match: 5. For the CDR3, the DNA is TGTGCCAGCAGCGTAGATCCTAGCGGGATAAATGAGCAGTTCTTC. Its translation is CASSVDPSGINEQFF.

CDR3 in amino acids: CASSHHSGELFF. In nucleotides, the CDR3 is TGTGCCAGCAGCCATCACTCCGGGGAGCTGTTTTTT. V gene TRBV14 combines with J gene TRBJ2-2; D is undetermined. The CDR3 sequence is 12 residues long. Looked up from germline, CDR1 is SGHDN and CDR2 is FVKESK. V was clipped by 3 bases and J by 6 bases, with 5 bases between them.

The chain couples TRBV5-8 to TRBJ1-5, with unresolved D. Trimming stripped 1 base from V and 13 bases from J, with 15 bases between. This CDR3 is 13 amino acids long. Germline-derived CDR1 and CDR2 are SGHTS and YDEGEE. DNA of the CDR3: TGTGCCAGCAGCTTGCAGGTCTCAACAACTCAGCATTTT. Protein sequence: CASSLQVSTTQHF.

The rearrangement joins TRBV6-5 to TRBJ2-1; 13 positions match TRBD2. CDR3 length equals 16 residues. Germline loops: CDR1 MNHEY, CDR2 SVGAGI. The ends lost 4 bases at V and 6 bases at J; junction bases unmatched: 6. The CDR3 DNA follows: TGTGCCAGCAGTTCGACTAGCGGGAGGAGAGGCAATGAGCAGTTCTTC. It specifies CASSSTSGRRGNEQFF.

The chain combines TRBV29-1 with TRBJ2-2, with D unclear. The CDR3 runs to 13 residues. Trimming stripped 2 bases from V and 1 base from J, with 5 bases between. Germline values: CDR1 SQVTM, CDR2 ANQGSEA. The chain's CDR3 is CSVERRNTGELFF. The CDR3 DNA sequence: TGCAGCGTTGAAAGGAGGAACACCGGGGAGCTGTTTTTT.

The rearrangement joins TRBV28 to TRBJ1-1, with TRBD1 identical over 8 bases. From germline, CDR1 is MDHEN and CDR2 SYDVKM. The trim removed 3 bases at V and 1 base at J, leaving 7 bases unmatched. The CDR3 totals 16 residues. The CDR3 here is CASSFSNRGTNTEAFF. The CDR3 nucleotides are TGTGCCAGCAGTTTCTCTAACAGGGGGACGAACACTGAAGCTTTCTTT.

CDR3 protein: CASSSRLAGFYNEQFF. The CDR3 DNA sequence: TGTGCCAGCAGCTCCAGACTAGCGGGATTCTACAATGAGCAGTTCTTC. V and J are TRBV7-8 and TRBJ2-1; 11 positions agree with TRBD2. The junction had 5 bases not matched to a gene; V was cut back by 4 bases and J by 3 bases. This CDR3 is built from 16 residues. From germline, CDR1 is SGHVS and CDR2 FQNEAQ.

CDR3: CASSPPLWPMNTEAFF. The CDR3 DNA is TGTGCCAGCAGTCCCCCCCTGTGGCCGATGAACACTGAAGCTTTCTTT. The gene calls are TRBV27 and TRBJ1-1; D remains ambiguous. This CDR3 is 16 amino acids long. Germline V gives CDR1 MNHEY, CDR2 SMNVEV (reference sequence). Trimming shortened V by 5 bases and J by 0 bases, and 16 bases separated the two germline ends.

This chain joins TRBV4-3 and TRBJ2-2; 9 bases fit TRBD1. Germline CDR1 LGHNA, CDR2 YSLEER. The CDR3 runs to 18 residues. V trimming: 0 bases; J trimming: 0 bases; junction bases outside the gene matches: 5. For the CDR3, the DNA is TGCGCCAGCAGCCAAGACCCCGGGACAGGGTCGAACACCGGGGAGCTGTTTTTT. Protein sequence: CASSQDPGTGSNTGELFF.

The CDR3 DNA follows: TGTGCCAGCAGTTTAGGAGGGGCGAAAGCTTTCTTT. This gives the protein CASSLGGAKAFF. This sequence joins TRBV28 and TRBJ1-1; D may be TRBD1 (5 bases). The CDR3 consists of 12 residues. The V gene's germline CDR1 is MDHEN and CDR2 SYDVKM. V gave up 2 bases and J gave up 9 bases, with 10 bases separating them.

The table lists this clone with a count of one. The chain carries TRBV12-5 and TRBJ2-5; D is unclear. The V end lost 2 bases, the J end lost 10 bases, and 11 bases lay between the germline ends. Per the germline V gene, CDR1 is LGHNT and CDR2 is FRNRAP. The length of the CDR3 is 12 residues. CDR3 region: CASGLPRGRQYF. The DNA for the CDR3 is TGTGCTAGTGGTTTGCCTAGAGGTCGCCAGTACTTC.

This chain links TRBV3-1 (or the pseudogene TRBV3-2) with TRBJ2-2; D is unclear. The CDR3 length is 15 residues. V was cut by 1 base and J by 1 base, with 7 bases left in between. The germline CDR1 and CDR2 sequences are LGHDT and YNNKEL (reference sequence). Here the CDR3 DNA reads TGTGCCAGCAGCCAAGGAAGGTTGAACACCGGGGAGCTGTTTTTT. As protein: CASSQGRLNTGELFF.

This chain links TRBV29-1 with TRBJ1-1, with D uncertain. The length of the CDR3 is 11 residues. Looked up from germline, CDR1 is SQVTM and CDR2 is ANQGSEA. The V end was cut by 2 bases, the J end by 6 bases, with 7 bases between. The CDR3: CSVELPAEAFF. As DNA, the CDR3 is TGCAGCGTTGAACTACCAGCTGAAGCTTTCTTT.

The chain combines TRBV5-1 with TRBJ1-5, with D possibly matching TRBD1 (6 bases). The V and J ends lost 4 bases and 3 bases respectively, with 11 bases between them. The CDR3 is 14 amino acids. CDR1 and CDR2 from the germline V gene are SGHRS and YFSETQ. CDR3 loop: CASSPDRPNQPQHF. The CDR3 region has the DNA TGCGCCAGCAGCCCCGACAGGCCCAATCAGCCCCAGCATTTT. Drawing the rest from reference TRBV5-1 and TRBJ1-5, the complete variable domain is KAGVTQTPRYLIKTRGQQVTLSCSPISGHRSVSWYQQTPGQGLQFLFEYFSETQRNKGNFPGRFSGRQFSNSRSEMNVSTLELGDSALYLCASSPDRPNQPQHFGDGTRLSIL.

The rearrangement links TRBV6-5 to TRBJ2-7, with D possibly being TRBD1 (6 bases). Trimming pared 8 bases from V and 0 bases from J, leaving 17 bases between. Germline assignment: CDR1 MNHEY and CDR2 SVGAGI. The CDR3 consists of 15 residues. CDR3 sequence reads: CASSPLPDSSYEQYF. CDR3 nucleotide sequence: TGTGCCAGCTCCCCCCTACCGGACAGCTCCTACGAGCAGTACTTC.

CDR3 residues: CASSSGGLYGYTF. CDR3 nucleotides: TGTGCCAGCAGCTCAGGGGGCCTCTATGGCTACACCTTC. The V and J genes are TRBV7-9 and TRBJ1-2, with 8 bases identical to TRBD1. The V gene's germline CDR1 is SEHNR and CDR2 FQNEAQ (reference sequence). The CDR3 covers 13 residues. Trimming at V came to 4 bases and at J to 4 bases, leaving 2 bases not matched to a gene.

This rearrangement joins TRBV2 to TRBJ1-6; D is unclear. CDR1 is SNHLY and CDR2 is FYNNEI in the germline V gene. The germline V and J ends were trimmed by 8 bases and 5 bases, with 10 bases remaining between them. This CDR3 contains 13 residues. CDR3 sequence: CASGISDNSPLHF. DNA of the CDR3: TGTGCCAGCGGGATTTCGGATAATTCACCCCTCCACTTT.

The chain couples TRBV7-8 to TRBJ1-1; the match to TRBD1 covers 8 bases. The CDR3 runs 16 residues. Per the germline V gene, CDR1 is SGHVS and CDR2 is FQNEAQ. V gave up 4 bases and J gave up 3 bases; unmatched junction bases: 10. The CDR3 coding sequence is TGTGCCAGCAGCTCCAGAGAGTACAGGGGGGACACTGAAGCTTTCTTT. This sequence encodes CASSSREYRGDTEAFF.

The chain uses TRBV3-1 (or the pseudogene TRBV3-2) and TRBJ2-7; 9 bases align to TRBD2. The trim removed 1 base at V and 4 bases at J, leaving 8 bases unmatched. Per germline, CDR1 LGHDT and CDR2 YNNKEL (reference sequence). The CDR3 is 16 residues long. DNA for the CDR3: TGTGCCAGCAGCCAAGGGGGGCGGGAGGGCCGGTACGAGCAGTACTTC. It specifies CASSQGGREGRYEQYF.

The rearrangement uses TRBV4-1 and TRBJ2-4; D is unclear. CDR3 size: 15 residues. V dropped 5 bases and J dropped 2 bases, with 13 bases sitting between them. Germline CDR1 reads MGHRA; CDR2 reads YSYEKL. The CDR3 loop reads CASSVSIVTKNIQYF. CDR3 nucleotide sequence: TGCGCCAGCAGCGTTAGTATAGTGACCAAAAACATTCAGTACTTC.

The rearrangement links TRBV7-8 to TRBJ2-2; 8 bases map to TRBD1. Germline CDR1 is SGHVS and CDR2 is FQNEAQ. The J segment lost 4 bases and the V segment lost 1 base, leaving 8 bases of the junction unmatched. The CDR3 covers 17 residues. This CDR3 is CASSLVRRGLGTGELFF. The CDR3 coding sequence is TGTGCCAGCAGCTTAGTTCGCAGGGGGCTTGGCACCGGGGAGCTGTTTTTT.

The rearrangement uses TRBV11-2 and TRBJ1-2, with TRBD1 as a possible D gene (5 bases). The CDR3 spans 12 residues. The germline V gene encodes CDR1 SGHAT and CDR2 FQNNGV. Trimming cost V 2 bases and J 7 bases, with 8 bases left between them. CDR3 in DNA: TGTGCCAGCAGCTTAAGGGGAGCTGGCTACACCTTC. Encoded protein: CASSLRGAGYTF.

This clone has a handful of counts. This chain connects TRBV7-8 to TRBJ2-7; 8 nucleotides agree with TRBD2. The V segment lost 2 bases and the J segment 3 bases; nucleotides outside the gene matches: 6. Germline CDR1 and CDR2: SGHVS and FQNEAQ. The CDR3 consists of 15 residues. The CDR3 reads CASSLPGGIIYEQYF. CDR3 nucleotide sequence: TGTGCCAGCAGCTTACCGGGAGGGATAATCTACGAGCAGTACTTC.